This TCR beta chain was profiled in a study of beta chain features in type 1 diabetes (dated by TCRdb to about 2018). About the investigation overall: Patients and healthy donors did not differ in mean age, gender distribution, total cell number or subset yield. A total of 107,917,701 sorted cells were examined across all samples, and the number of cells per subset was strongly correlated with RNA yield. Whereas all 28 donors provided naive and central memory subsets, regulatory and stem cell-like memory subsets were isolated from just 8 patients and roughly 8 healthy donors. In the study, recently diagnosed type 1 diabetes patients and matched healthy donors were compared on the TCRB repertoires of their sorted circulating CD4+ T cell subsets.

The entire isolated RNA was reverse transcribed using the High Capacity cDNA Reverse Transcription Kit, and thus expressed TCRB transcripts were sequenced. Naive, central memory and regulatory T cell samples underwent deep immunoSEQ sequencing, averaging around 3.7 million total reads per sample. Sorted cells were lysed in RLT buffer and RNA was extracted with DNase-treated RNeasy Micro or Mini kits, depending on cell number. To prevent cross-contamination, every cell subset was processed on its own, while patient and healthy donor samples were processed together. The immunoSEQ multiplex PCR was used to amplify TCRB sequences from cDNA, yielding 87-bp fragments that span the CDR3 region. Amplicons were sequenced on the Illumina HiSeq platform. The study's own analysis went as follows. Synthetic template baselines were used to correct PCR bias computationally, reads within Hamming distance 2 were collapsed, and singletons that could not be merged were discarded. Reads were aligned to IMGT to assign V, D and J genes, CDR3 length, and insertions or deletions at six rearrangement sites. Within each subset, clonotype counts were normalized to sorted cell number, after which true diversity and Gini coefficients were computed with the tcR R package. The overlap coefficient, calculated on TCRB nucleotide sequences, was used to measure repertoire sharing. Out-of-frame TCRB sequences from naive cells were analyzed as a proxy for the pre-selection repertoire. TCRdb carries this immuneACCESS record with in-frame sequences only. Its versions omit some clonotypes, under half of them owing to an unresolved V gene in the studies checked, with the rest unexplained. The D gene and trimming were derived from the DNA, and the V and J assignments and clone size from that table. Across this sample there are fewer than 350,000 clones, with over 12% seen only once. Clones ranked in the top ten supply less than 0.02% of the sample.

Findings and caveats that apply to the study as a whole: At VDJ recombination sites, patients with type 1 diabetes made fewer insertions and deleted more nucleotides, a pattern implying thymic rearrangement abnormalities. In all four CD4+ subsets, TCRB CDR3 length was moderately but significantly shorter in type 1 diabetes patients. Naive, central memory and regulatory TCRB repertoires appeared to be more similar among patients than among healthy donors. Because cDNA rather than genomic DNA was sequenced, highly expressing activated cells could have been over-represented, although no difference in activation and CD3 levels was found between groups. Shorter templates might be favored by PCR, yet because patient and control samples were amplified and corrected together, any such skew would affect both groups equally. HLA sub-analyses involved small numbers of individuals, so any influence of HLA type on TCRB rearrangement remained unresolved.

Each donor gave one peripheral blood draw, averaging around 0.11 L, which was collected into heparinised tubes. A BD FACSAria II and a panel including CD45RO, CCR7, CD25, CD127, CD95 and CD27 were used to sort naive, central memory, regulatory and stem cell-like memory CD4+ T cells. All sorted populations exceeded 95% purity. Right away, PBMCs were isolated by Lymphoprep density gradient centrifugation and were stained directly, with no culture step. Samples were stained and sorted in pairs, with one healthy donor and one patient per experiment, so that batch effects were minimized. Remarks on this clone: Its antigen is not yet known. Base qualities are missing; no much larger clone stands one base away.

Trimming costs V 3 bases and J 4 bases, and their ends lie 13 bases apart. The CDR3, from cysteine to phenylalanine, totals 14 residues. The sequence is cut down to CDR3 DNA, 42 bases in frame from base 1. In the germline V gene (reference sequence), CDR1 corresponds to SGHNT and CDR2 to YYREEE. The V gene is TRBV5-4 and the J gene is TRBJ1-2, with the D gene not clear enough to name. The sample consisted of naive CD4+ T cells from blood. Sample cell subset or site, as interpreted from the label and publication: true naive CD4+ T cells. This sequence originates from a man in his late teens or twenties with type 1 diabetes. The CDR3 corresponds to CASSSLGSGYGYTF. The nucleotides are TGTGCCAGCAGCTCCCTAGGGAGTGGCTATGGCTACACCTTC. Beyond the CDR3, the reference TRBV5-4 and TRBJ1-2 genes provide the residues; the full variable domain reads: ETGVTQSPTHLIKTRGQQVTLRCSSQSGHNTVSWYQQALGQGPQFIFQYYREEENGRGNFPPRFSGLQFPNYSSELNVNALELDDSALYLCASSSLGSGYGYTFGSGTRLTVV.